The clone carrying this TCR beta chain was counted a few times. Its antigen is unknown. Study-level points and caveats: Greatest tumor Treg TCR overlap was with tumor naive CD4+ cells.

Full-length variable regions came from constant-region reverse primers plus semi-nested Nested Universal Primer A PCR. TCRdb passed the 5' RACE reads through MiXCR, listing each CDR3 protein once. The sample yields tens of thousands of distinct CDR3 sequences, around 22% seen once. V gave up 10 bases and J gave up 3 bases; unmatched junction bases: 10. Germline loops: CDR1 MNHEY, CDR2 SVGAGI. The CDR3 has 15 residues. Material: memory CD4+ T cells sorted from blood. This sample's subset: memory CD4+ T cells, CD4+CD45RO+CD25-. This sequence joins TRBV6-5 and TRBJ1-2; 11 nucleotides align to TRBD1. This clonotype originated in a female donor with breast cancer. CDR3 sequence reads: CATRTGGGYDYGYTF. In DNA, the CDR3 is TGTGCCACCCGGACAGGGGGCGGTTATGACTATGGCTACACCTTC.